One T cell receptor (beta chain) is described in this entry. These data are taken from a study of blood T cell repertoires in COVID-19. With V trimmed by 0 bases and J by 0 bases, 2 bases remained unmatched. This CDR3 is built from 16 residues. Germline V gene sequence: CDR1 LGHNA, CDR2 YSLEER. Data came from immunoSEQ multiplex PCR; TCRdb stores just in-frame clones and leaves some out. The data show 150,000 or so clones, roughly 80% seen once. The source material was peripheral blood. The chain recombines TRBV4-3 with TRBJ1-3; 7 nucleotides agree with TRBD1. This sequence originates from a woman aged 55 to 70 with acute or convalescent COVID-19. The DNA for the CDR3 is TGCGCCAGCAGCCAAGACGGACAGGTCTCTGGAAACACCATATATTTT. This codes for CASSQDGQVSGNTIYF.